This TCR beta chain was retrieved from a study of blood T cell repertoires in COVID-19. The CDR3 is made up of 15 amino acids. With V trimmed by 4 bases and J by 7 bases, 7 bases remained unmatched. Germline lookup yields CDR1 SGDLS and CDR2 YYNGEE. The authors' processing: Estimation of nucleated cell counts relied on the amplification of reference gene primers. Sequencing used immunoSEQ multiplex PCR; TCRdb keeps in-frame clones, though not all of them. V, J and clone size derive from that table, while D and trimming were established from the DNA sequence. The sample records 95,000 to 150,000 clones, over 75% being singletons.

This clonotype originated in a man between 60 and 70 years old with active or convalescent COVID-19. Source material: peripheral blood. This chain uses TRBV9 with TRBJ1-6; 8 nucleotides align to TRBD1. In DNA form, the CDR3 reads TGTGCCAGCAGCTTTCCGACAGGGGCAAATTCACCCCTCCACTTT. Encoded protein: CASSFPTGANSPLHF.